This paragraph reports one T cell receptor beta chain. Per the original data handling: Amplifying reference gene primers gave estimates of nucleated cell counts. Only in-frame clones appear in the TCRdb table, and some are missing; sequencing was by immunoSEQ multiplex PCR. V, J and clone size derive from that table, while D and trimming were established from the DNA sequence. The repertoire holds about 280,000 clones, with around 85% as singletons. This sample stems from a study of blood T cell repertoires in COVID-19. For the study at large: Donors in the United States, Italy and Spain gave samples during acute or convalescent COVID-19. The analysed material was cDNA or gDNA that came from T cells, B-cell-depleted T cells, or PBMCs.

CDR1 is SQVTM, CDR2 ANQGSEA, per germline. The CDR3 contains 14 residues. The V and J ends lost 5 bases and 0 bases respectively, with 14 bases between them. The specimen was peripheral blood. The source is a man aged 50-59 years with active or convalescent COVID-19. The V gene is TRBV29-1, the J gene TRBJ2-7, with TRBD1 as a possible D gene (6 bases). The CDR3 loop reads CSVFVGQPSYEQYF. CDR3 sequence (DNA): TGCAGCGTTTTTGTAGGACAGCCCTCCTACGAGCAGTACTTC.